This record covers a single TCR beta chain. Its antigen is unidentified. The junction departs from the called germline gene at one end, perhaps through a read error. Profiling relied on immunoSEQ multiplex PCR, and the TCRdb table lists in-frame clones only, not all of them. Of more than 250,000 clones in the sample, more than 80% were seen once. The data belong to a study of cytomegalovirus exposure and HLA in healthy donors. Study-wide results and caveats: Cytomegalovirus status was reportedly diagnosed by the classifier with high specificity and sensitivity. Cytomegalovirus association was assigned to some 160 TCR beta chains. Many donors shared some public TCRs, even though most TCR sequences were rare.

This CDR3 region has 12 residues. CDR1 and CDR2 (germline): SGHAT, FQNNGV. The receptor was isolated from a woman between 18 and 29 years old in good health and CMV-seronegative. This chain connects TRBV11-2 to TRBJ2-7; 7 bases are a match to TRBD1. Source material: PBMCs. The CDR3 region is CASSVNDRVQNF. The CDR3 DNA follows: TGTGCCAGCAGCGTGAATGACAGGGTGCAAAACTTC.